The source of this T cell receptor (beta chain) is a study of cytomegalovirus exposure and HLA in healthy donors (dated by TCRdb to about 2017). In terms of the full investigation: According to a later analysis, one platform produced both the approximately 110 validation repertoires and the 666 repertoires of the first cohort. The aim of the study was to test whether cataloging public T cell receptors could identify signatures of past pathogen exposure. In addition to the first cohort of about 650 subjects, a separate validation cohort of 120 different subjects was used. The study combined high-throughput TCR immunosequencing, statistical association of individual TCRs with disease status, and machine learning to predict cytomegalovirus infection status.

Library method: the immunoSEQ multiplex PCR assay. Per the source publication's procedure: A statistical classification framework was built to diagnose cytomegalovirus status from the catalog of TCR beta chain sequences. What TCRdb holds here is the immuneACCESS table cut down to in-frame rearrangements. Part of the clones is not present; checked against another copy, under half of the missing clones reflect an unresolved V gene, and the others are unexplained. That table supplies the V and J calls and clone size; D and trimming were determined from the DNA. Present in this sample are 140,000 to 150,000 clones, just over 90% of which were seen just once. Clones ranked in the top ten supply around 0.7% of the sample. Separate from the roughly 700-subject first cohort, the validation cohort of 90 to 150 subjects was the group to which the donors belonged. Points on this clone: No cognate antigen has been identified for it. Base qualities are not recorded, but no much larger clone differs from it by a single base.

The germline V gene provides CDR1 SGDLS and CDR2 YYNGEE. The V end loses 3 bases and the J end loses 7 bases, and a stretch of 14 bases separates them. The CDR3, from cysteine to phenylalanine, totals 15 residues. The only DNA kept is the CDR3, 45 bases in frame from the first base. The full study reports these points: Cytomegalovirus status was reported to be diagnosed by the classifier with high specificity and sensitivity in both the original and validation cohorts. In vitro tests confirmed that three of the cytomegalovirus-associated TCR beta chains recognize cytomegalovirus antigens. Most TCR sequences were observed very rarely across donors, whereas some public TCRs were present in many individuals. The authors suggested that the approach could potentially be generalized to other disease states and immunological phenotypes. Subsequent analysis determined that TCRs grouped into clusters in the first cohort also showed a tendency toward co-occurrence across the roughly 110 validation repertoires, and 94% of cluster scores exceeded 0. The study listed 164 TCR beta chains as associated with cytomegalovirus. A later analysis had no HLA typing for the validation cohort, so co-occurrence there was scored across all 110 or so repertoires.

The sequence links TRBV9 to TRBJ1-6; too little of a D gene remains to name it. Input material: PBMCs. The origin of this receptor is a man between 18 and 29 years old in good health and CMV-seronegative. The DNA is TGTGCCAGCAGCGCGTCCGGGGATCCAAATTCACCCCTCCACTTT. Translated, this is CASSASGDPNSPLHF.